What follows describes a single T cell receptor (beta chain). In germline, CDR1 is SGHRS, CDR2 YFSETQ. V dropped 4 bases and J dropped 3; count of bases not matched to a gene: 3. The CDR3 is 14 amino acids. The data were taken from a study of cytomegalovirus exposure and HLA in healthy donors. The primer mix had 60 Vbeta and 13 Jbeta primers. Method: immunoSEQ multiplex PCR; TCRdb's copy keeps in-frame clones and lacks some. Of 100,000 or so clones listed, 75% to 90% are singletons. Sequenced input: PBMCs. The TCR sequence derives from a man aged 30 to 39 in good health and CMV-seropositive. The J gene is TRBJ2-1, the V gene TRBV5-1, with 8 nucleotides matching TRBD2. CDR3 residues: CASSGLAFYNEQFF. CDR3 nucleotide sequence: TGCGCCAGCAGCGGACTAGCTTTCTACAATGAGCAGTTCTTC.